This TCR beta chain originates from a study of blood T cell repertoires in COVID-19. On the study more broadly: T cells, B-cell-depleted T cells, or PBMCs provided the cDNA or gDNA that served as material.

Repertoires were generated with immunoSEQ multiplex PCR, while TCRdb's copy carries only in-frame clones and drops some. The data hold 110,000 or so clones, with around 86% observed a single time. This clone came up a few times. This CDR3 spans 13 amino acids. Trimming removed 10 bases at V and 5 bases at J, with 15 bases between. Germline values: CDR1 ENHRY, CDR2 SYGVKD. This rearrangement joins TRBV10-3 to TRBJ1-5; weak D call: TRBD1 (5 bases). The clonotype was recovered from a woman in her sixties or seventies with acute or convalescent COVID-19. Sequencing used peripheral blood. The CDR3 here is CATQQGRDQPQHF. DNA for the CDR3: TGTGCCACGCAGCAGGGAAGAGATCAGCCCCAGCATTTT.